This TCR beta chain derives from a study of T cells in Graves' hyperthyroidism and ophthalmopathy. Absent ophthalmopathy progression within 18 months defined stable Graves' hyperthyroidism. Patients were excluded for uncontrolled infection, other autoimmune disease, pregnancy or lactation. Clinical symptoms, serum thyroxine and TRAb, thyroid ultrasound and orbital computed tomography together formed the diagnostic basis. Fresh peripheral blood, 10 ml, yielded the PBMCs. Germline values: CDR1 SQVTM, CDR2 ANQGSEA. The germline V and J ends were trimmed by 4 bases and 2 bases, with 11 bases remaining between them. CDR3 length: 13 residues. Amplified TCR beta CDR3 regions came from RNA transcripts. Using the HTBI primer set, a first-round RT-PCR was run on the TCR CDR3. TCRdb fed the multiplex PCR reads into MiXCR, producing one record per CDR3 protein. The top ten hold around 27% of the sample, which has more than 150,000 distinct CDR3 sequences, approximately 17% seen once.

This clonotype has a count of ten or more. The V gene is TRBV29-1, the J gene TRBJ1-2; TRBD1 might be the D (5 bases). Sequencing was carried out using blood. The sequence derives from a woman in her forties or fifties with Graves' hyperthyroidism. For the CDR3, the DNA is TGCAGCGTTGGAGGGGTGGAGAACTATGGCTACACCTTC. This sequence encodes CSVGGVENYGYTF.